This TCR beta chain emerged from a study of CD8 T cells in ankylosing spondylitis. This clonotype was observed a handful of times. What it binds is not known. The CDR3 runs 15 residues. The germline V gene has CDR1 MNHNS and CDR2 SASEGT. The ends lost 6 bases at V and 0 bases at J; junction bases unmatched: 3. One entry per CDR3 protein, called by TCRdb with MiXCR from the 5' RACE reads. The profile shows fewer than 250,000 distinct CDR3 sequences, under 12% of them singletons. General study points: Ankylosing spondylitis blood seemed to carry a telltale TCR beta motif made of roughly 8 highly homologous variants. Disease-linked clones were found to be CD8+ and relatively rare in peripheral blood. Reportedly, significant enrichment of disease-linked clones occurred in matched ankylosing spondylitis synovial fluid.

The TCR comes from a male donor with ankylosing spondylitis or in good health (not recorded which). Sequences were obtained from blood, either unsorted or a sorted T cell fraction (not recorded which). This rearrangement joins TRBV6-1 to TRBJ2-1, with TRBD2 matching over 9 bases. This CDR3 reads CASRGLASSYNEQFF. CDR3 coding DNA: TGTGCCAGCAGGGGACTAGCCAGCTCCTACAATGAGCAGTTCTTC.